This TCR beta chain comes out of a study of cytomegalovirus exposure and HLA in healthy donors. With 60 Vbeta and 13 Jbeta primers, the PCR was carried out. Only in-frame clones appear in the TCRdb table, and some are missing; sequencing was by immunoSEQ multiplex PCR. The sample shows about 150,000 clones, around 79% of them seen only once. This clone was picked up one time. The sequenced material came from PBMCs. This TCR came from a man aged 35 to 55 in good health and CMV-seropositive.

This chain's CDR3 is CASRPGTGVETQYF. DNA of the CDR3: TGTGCCAGCAGGCCCGGGACAGGGGTAGAGACCCAGTACTTC. The chain combines TRBV2 with TRBJ2-5, with 10 bases identical to TRBD1. Per the germline V gene, CDR1 is SNHLY and CDR2 is FYNNEI. V shed 6 bases and J 4 bases; nucleotides not matched to a gene: 5. The CDR3 is 14 amino acids.